Below are 8 T cell receptor beta chains sequenced from a single sample in a study of control samples from healthy donors and cancer patients. Assay used: immunoSEQ multiplex PCR; TCRdb lists only in-frame clones, some missing. Of under 85,000 clones listed, around 94% are singletons. Sequenced sample: blood. The source is a woman between 40 and 55 years old in good health.

This rearrangement joins TRBV13 to TRBJ2-3; 12 positions agree with TRBD2. Germline CDR1 and CDR2: PRHDT and FYEKMQ (reference sequence). The CDR3 totals 15 residues. V was pared by 5 bases and J by 3 bases, with 3 bases of the junction left unmatched. The CDR3 DNA reads as TGTGCCAGCAGCGGACTAGCGGGGTTGACAGATACGCAGTATTTT. This translates into CASSGLAGLTDTQYF.

The rearrangement uses TRBV4-3 and TRBJ2-7; TRBD2 matches at 8 bases. The CDR3 has 14 amino acids. Germline CDR1 is LGHNA and CDR2 is YSLEER. Losses at the gene ends were 2 bases for V and 2 bases for J; bases not matched to a gene: 2. As DNA, the CDR3 is TGCGCCAGCAGCCAAACTAGCGGAACCTACGAGCAGTACTTC. It codes for CASSQTSGTYEQYF.

The V call is TRBV6-5, the J call TRBJ2-2; TRBD1 matches at 8 bases. There are 16 residues in the CDR3. Germline trimming cut 2 bases from V and 5 bases from J; bases unmatched to any gene: 7. Germline V CDR1 and CDR2: MNHEY, SVGAGI. CDR3 sequence reads: CASSYPTRGLTGELFF. As DNA, the CDR3 is TGTGCCAGCAGTTACCCAACCAGGGGGCTGACCGGGGAGCTGTTTTTT.

V and J are TRBV6-5 and TRBJ1-4, with D possibly TRBD1 on 6 matching bases. V lost 6 bases and J 12 bases, leaving 14 bases between the germline ends. This CDR3 spans 12 amino acids. CDR1 is MNHEY and CDR2 is SVGAGI in the germline V gene. The CDR3: CASSLQGEELFF. The CDR3 DNA reads as TGTGCCAGCAGCTTACAGGGAGAAGAACTGTTTTTT.

The J gene is TRBJ2-3, the V gene TRBV29-1; 8 nucleotides line up with TRBD2. V shed 4 bases, J shed 7 bases, and the junction held 10 bases outside the gene matches. This CDR3 is 14 amino acids long. The germline gives CDR1 SQVTM, CDR2 ANQGSEA. Written as DNA, the CDR3 is TGCAGCGTTGTACGAGCGGGGGAGAGGAATACGCAGTATTTT. Amino acid sequence: CSVVRAGERNTQYF.

Written as DNA, the CDR3 is TGTGCCACCAGCAGAGAACCGGGACAACTAACTAATGAAAAACTGTTTTTT. The encoded protein is CATSREPGQLTNEKLFF. The chain has TRBV15 and TRBJ1-4; maybe TRBD1 (6 bases). Germline V CDR1 and CDR2: LNHNV, YYDKDF (reference sequence). Trimming left V 0 bases short and J 1 base short, with 12 bases between. The CDR3 is 17 amino acids. Full variable domain (remainder filled in from reference TRBV15 and TRBJ1-4): DAMVIQNPRYQVTQFGKPVTLSCSQTLNHNVMYWYQQKSSQAPKLLFHYYDKDFNNEADTPDNFQSRRPNTSFCFLDIRSPGLGDTAMYLCATSREPGQLTNEKLFFGSGTQLSVL.

V usage is TRBV6-6 and J usage is TRBJ2-3; the D gene is possibly TRBD2 (5 bases). The V gene lost 3 bases and the J gene lost 3 bases, with 10 bases spanning the gap. This CDR3 is 14 amino acids long. The germline gives CDR1 MNHNY, CDR2 SVGAGI (reference sequence). The CDR3 sequence is CASSYGERTDTQYF. In DNA, the CDR3 is TGTGCCAGCAGTTATGGGGAGAGAACAGATACGCAGTATTTT.

This chain joins TRBV6-5 and TRBJ2-2, with 9 bases matching TRBD1. The CDR3 length is 15 residues. V shed 4 bases and J 2 bases; nucleotides not matched to a gene: 2. CDR1 MNHEY and CDR2 SVGAGI come from the germline V gene. CDR3 in DNA: TGTGCCAGCAGTTGGGGACAGGGCAACACCGGGGAGCTGTTTTTT. Residues: CASSWGQGNTGELFF.